This T cell receptor (beta chain) came from a study of control samples from healthy donors and cancer patients. Assay: immunoSEQ multiplex PCR; the TCRdb copy retains only in-frame clones and omits some. The repertoire holds 150,000 or so clones, with around 88% as singletons. This clone was recorded a few times. The CDR3 sequence is 16 residues long. Germline V CDR1 and CDR2: SGHTA, FQGNSA. The V and J ends lost 1 base and 2 bases respectively, with 15 bases between them. The rearrangement links TRBV7-2 to TRBJ2-7, with a possible D match to TRBD2 (5 bases). This receptor was taken from a woman under 40 in good health. Specimen: blood. The CDR3 protein is CASSLGERTLPYEQYF. Here the CDR3 DNA reads TGTGCCAGCAGCTTAGGCGAGCGGACCCTTCCCTACGAGCAGTACTTC.